Below, 31 T cell receptor beta chains from the same sample are listed, as sequenced in a study of T cells in localized non-small cell lung cancer (dated by TCRdb to 2020 to 2022). The library came from the immunoSEQ multiplex PCR assay. Entries here come from immuneACCESS through TCRdb and include only in-frame sequences with V and J called. Some clones fail to appear in such tables; in the studies checked, an unresolved V gene covers under half of the shortfall, and the cause of the remainder is unknown. The sample profile shows 13,000 to 15,000 clones; about four fifths of them were found once. The top ten clones comprise around 4% of the sample. This sample comprised peripheral blood, obtained before any cancer treatment. The receptors were gathered from a female donor aged 60 or older with stage I squamous cell lung carcinoma.

The gene calls are TRBV27 and TRBJ2-2, with D possibly being TRBD2 (7 bases). Trimming took off 0 bases at V and 4 bases at J, with 12 bases between the two ends. CDR1 is MNHEY, CDR2 SMNVEV, per germline (reference sequence). This CDR3 has 16 residues. The CDR3 nucleotides read TGTGCCAGCAGTTTATCACGGGGGGCGGGCACCGGGGAGCTGTTTTTT. Amino acids: CASSLSRGAGTGELFF.

This CDR3 is CASREGTKGEKLFF. In DNA, the CDR3 is TGTGCCAGCAGGGAGGGGACAAAGGGTGAAAAACTGTTTTTT. This chain joins TRBV2 and TRBJ1-4; a possible D gene is TRBD1 (6 bases). V was shortened by 6 bases and J by 7 bases, with 15 bases between the two germline ends. The CDR3 extends over 14 amino acids. Germline loops: CDR1 SNHLY, CDR2 FYNNEI. The variable domain in full, completed from reference TRBV2 and TRBJ1-4, reads EPEVTQTPSHQVTQMGQEVILRCVPISNHLYFYWYRQILGQKVEFLVSFYNNEISEKSEIFDDQFSVERPDGSNFTLKIRSTKLEDSAMYFCASREGTKGEKLFFGSGTQLSVL.

The chain employs TRBV5-4 and TRBJ2-3; D remains ambiguous. CDR1 is SGHNT and CDR2 is YYREEE in the germline V gene (reference sequence). This CDR3 has 15 amino acids. V was shortened by 0 bases and J by 2 bases, with 10 bases between the two germline ends. The CDR3 bases are TGTGCCAGCAGCTTGGAAGCCCAGACCACAGATACGCAGTATTTT. This translates into CASSLEAQTTDTQYF.

V usage is TRBV5-5 and J usage is TRBJ2-1; the match to TRBD2 covers 8 bases. The CDR3 contains 15 residues. V dropped 1 base and J dropped 6; count of bases not matched to a gene: 6. The germline CDR1 and CDR2 sequences are SGHKS and YYEKEE (reference sequence). The CDR3 nucleotides read TGTGCCAGCAGCTTGCTAATAGCGGGGCCCAATGAGCAGTTCTTC. This encodes CASSLLIAGPNEQFF. Drawing the rest from reference TRBV5-5 and TRBJ2-1, the complete variable domain is DAGVTQSPTHLIKTRGQQVTLRCSPISGHKSVSWYQQVLGQGPQFIFQYYEKEERGRGNFPDRFSARQFPNYSSELNVNALLLGDSALYLCASSLLIAGPNEQFFGPGTRLTVL.

V and J are TRBV5-5 and TRBJ1-5, with a tentative D call TRBD1 (5 bases). Trimming stripped 4 bases from V and 3 bases from J, with 11 bases between. CDR1 SGHKS and CDR2 YYEKEE come from the germline V gene (reference sequence). The CDR3 has 14 residues. As DNA, the CDR3 is TGTGCCAGCAGCGTGGCAGGGCCCAATCAGCCCCAGCATTTT. Amino acid sequence: CASSVAGPNQPQHF.

The CDR3 DNA reads TGTGCCAGCAGCTTGAGAGACACTTATGGCTACACCTTC. It specifies CASSLRDTYGYTF. The V and J genes are TRBV5-4 and TRBJ1-2; D gene uncertain. This CDR3 region has 13 residues. Trimming cost V 1 base and J 5 bases, with 9 bases left between them. Germline CDR1 reads SGHNT; CDR2 reads YYREEE (reference sequence).

This clone was seen only a few times. The CDR3 bases are TGCGCCAGCAGCCAAGATGGTAACCGGTACAATGAGCAGTTCTTC. Protein product: CASSQDGNRYNEQFF. The chain couples TRBV4-3 to TRBJ2-1; D unresolved. The CDR3 covers 15 residues. The germline V gene has CDR1 LGHNA and CDR2 YSLEER. V was pared by 0 bases and J by 4 bases, with 10 bases between.

Here the CDR3 DNA reads TGTGCCAGCTCATCCGGGACAGGGAGTAATCAGCCCCAGCATTTT. Its translation is CASSSGTGSNQPQHF. The J gene is TRBJ1-5, the V gene TRBV18; 9 positions agree with TRBD1. The germline V gene encodes CDR1 KGHSH and CDR2 LQKENI. The J segment lost 4 bases and the V segment lost 5 bases, leaving 6 bases of the junction unmatched. This CDR3 region has 15 residues.

This chain links TRBV5-1 with TRBJ2-1, with D perhaps given as TRBD1 or TRBD2 (7 bases each). Germline loops: CDR1 SGHRS, CDR2 YFSETQ. The germline V and J ends were trimmed by 4 bases and 6 bases, with 14 bases remaining between them. The CDR3 is 14 residues long. The CDR3 sequence: CASSRQGGSNEQFF. The CDR3 DNA follows: TGCGCCAGCAGCCGACAGGGCGGGAGCAATGAGCAGTTCTTC.

The V and J genes are TRBV28 and TRBJ1-2; D perhaps matches TRBD1 (6 bases). Trimming took off 4 bases at V and 2 bases at J, with 14 bases between the two ends. The germline V gene has CDR1 MDHEN and CDR2 SYDVKM. The CDR3 consists of 15 residues. The CDR3 sequence is CASSSYDRPNYGYTF. CDR3 DNA sequence: TGTGCCAGCAGTTCCTACGACAGGCCCAACTATGGCTACACCTTC.

V usage is TRBV5-6 and J usage is TRBJ2-5; 8 bases are shared with TRBD2. The V segment lost 4 bases and the J segment 2 bases; nucleotides outside the gene matches: 10. Germline-derived CDR1 and CDR2 are SGHDT and YYEEEE. The CDR3 has 16 residues. CDR3 residues: CASSVAGGRHQETQYF. The CDR3 nucleotides are TGTGCCAGCAGCGTCGCGGGGGGTCGGCATCAAGAGACCCAGTACTTC.

In its sample, this clone was seen once. The genes are TRBV30 and TRBJ1-6, with TRBD1 matching 9 bases. Germline assignment: CDR1 GTSNPN and CDR2 SVGIG (reference sequence). This CDR3 is built from 14 residues. J gave up 5 bases and V 6 bases, and 5 bases lay outside the gene matches. CDR3 bases: TGTGCCTGTAAGCGGGACAGGGATAATTCACCCCTCCACTTT. Amino acid sequence: CACKRDRDNSPLHF.

This clone was counted between two and nine times. V and J are TRBV7-9 and TRBJ1-1, with D possibly matching TRBD1 (5 bases). Trimming took off 1 base at V and 10 bases at J, with 10 bases between the two ends. Germline CDR1 SEHNR, CDR2 FQNEAQ (reference sequence). The CDR3 covers 12 residues. CDR3 in DNA: TGTGCCAGCAGCTTAGATCAGGGTCCAGCTTTCTTT. This gives the protein CASSLDQGPAFF.

This clone was found once. The rearrangement joins TRBV5-6 to TRBJ2-4; a possible D gene is TRBD2 (5 bases). Germline lookup yields CDR1 SGHDT and CDR2 YYEEEE. Trimming took off 1 base at V and 0 bases at J, with 8 bases between the two ends. The CDR3 spans 15 residues. The CDR3 DNA follows: TGTGCCAGCAGCTTGCGGGGATTAGCCAAAAACATTCAGTACTTC. It is translated as CASSLRGLAKNIQYF. The variable domain in full, completed from reference TRBV5-6 and TRBJ2-4, reads DAGVTQSPTHLIKTRGQQVTLRCSPKSGHDTVSWYQQALGQGPQFIFQYYEEEERQRGNFPDRFSGHQFPNYSSELNVNALLLGDSALYLCASSLRGLAKNIQYFGAGTRLSVL.

V usage is TRBV5-1 and J usage is TRBJ2-1, with a tentative D call TRBD1 (5 bases). The germline V gene has CDR1 SGHRS and CDR2 YFSETQ. The CDR3 contains 15 residues. V dropped 0 bases and J dropped 9 bases, with 16 bases sitting between them. The DNA of the CDR3 is TGCGCCAGCAGCTTGGCGTTAGGCCATCAGGGTGAGCAGTTCTTC. Translated: CASSLALGHQGEQFF.

This chain links TRBV11-1 with TRBJ1-1; 9 bases align to TRBD1. J was trimmed by 7 bases and V by 3 bases; bases with no gene match: 6. CDR3 length: 14 residues. The germline V gene encodes CDR1 SGHAT and CDR2 FQDESV (reference sequence). The CDR3 coding sequence is TGTGCCAGCAGCTTCAGACAGGGGGGAGTTGAAGCTTTCTTT. Translating it yields CASSFRQGGVEAFF. Drawing the rest from reference TRBV11-1 and TRBJ1-1, the complete variable domain is EAEVAQSPRYKITEKSQAVAFWCDPISGHATLYWYRQILGQGPELLVQFQDESVVDDSQLPKDRFSAERLKGVDSTLKIQPAELGDSAMYLCASSFRQGGVEAFFGQGTRLTVV.

The chain links TRBV9 to TRBJ2-7; TRBD1 or TRBD2 may be the D gene (5 bases each). From germline, CDR1 is SGDLS and CDR2 YYNGEE. CDR3 length equals 14 residues. Trimming removed 0 bases from V and 4 bases from J, with 11 bases in between. In DNA form, the CDR3 reads TGTGCCAGCAGCGTAGGTCGGGGCAGGTACGAGCAGTACTTC. This translates into CASSVGRGRYEQYF.

The chain is built from TRBV18 and TRBJ1-5; D is uncertain. The V gene lost 4 bases and the J gene lost 6 bases, with 13 bases spanning the gap. The CDR3 is 14 amino acids. Germline V gene lookup returns CDR1 KGHSH and CDR2 LQKENI. CDR3 loop: CASSLGAAAQPQHF. The CDR3, as DNA: TGTGCCAGCTCACTGGGAGCAGCGGCTCAGCCCCAGCATTTT.

The chain recombines TRBV27 with TRBJ2-3; TRBD2 matches at 8 bases. The V gene's germline CDR1 is MNHEY and CDR2 SMNVEV (reference sequence). This CDR3 spans 15 amino acids. V trimming: 5 bases; J trimming: 4 bases; junction bases outside the gene matches: 8. CDR3 DNA: TGTGCCAGCAGTCCATGGACTAGCATATCAGATACGCAGTATTTT. It is translated as CASSPWTSISDTQYF.

The CDR3 spells CASSPLRTASYEQYF. CDR3 nucleotides: TGTGCCAGCTCACCCCTCAGGACAGCTTCCTACGAGCAGTACTTC. The chain is built from TRBV18 and TRBJ2-7, with D perhaps matching TRBD1 (6 bases). This CDR3 has 15 amino acids. Germline loops: CDR1 KGHSH, CDR2 LQKENI. V was pared by 3 bases and J by 1 base, with 13 bases between.

This clone has just a few counts. This chain connects TRBV7-9 to TRBJ2-2; 7 bases fit TRBD1. The CDR3 is made up of 17 amino acids. The V and J ends lost 2 bases and 0 bases, in that order; junction bases with no gene match: 6. Germline CDR1 is SEHNR and CDR2 is FQNEAQ (reference sequence). CDR3 sequence (DNA): TGTGCCAGCAGCTTAATAGGGGGCACCTCGAACACCGGGGAGCTGTTTTTT. Translation: CASSLIGGTSNTGELFF.

V and J are TRBV12-5 and TRBJ1-3; weak D call: TRBD1 (5 bases). The CDR3 runs 17 residues. The germline V gene has CDR1 LGHNT and CDR2 FRNRAP. Trimming removed 2 bases at V and 3 bases at J, with 17 bases between. CDR3 loop: CASGLRAGTLGGNTIYF. CDR3 DNA sequence: TGTGCTAGTGGTTTGAGAGCCGGGACCCTCGGTGGAAACACCATATATTTT.

V usage is TRBV6-5 and J usage is TRBJ2-6; D is possibly TRBD1 (6 bases). The germline CDR1 and CDR2 sequences are MNHEY and SVGAGI. Trimming shortened V by 6 bases and J by 4 bases, and 10 bases separated the two germline ends. The CDR3 spans 14 residues. CDR3 coding DNA: TGTGCCAGCAGGGCAGGGGCCGGGGCCAACGTCCTGACTTTC. Its protein is CASRAGAGANVLTF.

The chain couples TRBV6-6 to TRBJ2-7; no definite D call. From germline, CDR1 is MNHNY and CDR2 SVGAGI (reference sequence). The CDR3 consists of 14 residues. V was clipped by 7 bases and J by 0 bases, with 13 bases between them. DNA for the CDR3: TGTGCCAGCAACGGACCCCTGGGCTCCTACGAGCAGTACTTC. It encodes CASNGPLGSYEQYF.

The chain couples TRBV28 to TRBJ1-2; 8 bases agree with TRBD1. The CDR3 covers 13 residues. Trimming took 7 bases from V and 7 from J; bases not matched to a gene: 8. Per the germline V gene, CDR1 is MDHEN and CDR2 is SYDVKM. The CDR3 loop is CASTLTGVAGYTF. The CDR3 nucleotides are TGTGCCAGCACTCTGACAGGGGTTGCTGGCTACACCTTC.

The chain has TRBV7-9 and TRBJ1-6, with D possibly matching TRBD1 (6 bases). Trimming removed 1 base from V and 9 bases from J, with 10 bases in between. The CDR3 is made up of 14 amino acids. Germline V gene lookup returns CDR1 SEHNR and CDR2 FQNEAQ (reference sequence). The CDR3 spells CASSLGQGRSPLHF. CDR3 nucleotides: TGTGCCAGCAGCTTAGGCCAGGGGCGTTCACCCCTCCACTTT.

This clone was picked up a small number of times. The CDR3 spells CASSPGTSGTDTQYF. CDR3 sequence (DNA): TGTGCCAGCAGCCCCGGGACTAGCGGTACAGATACGCAGTATTTT. The V and J genes are TRBV5-6 and TRBJ2-3, with 11 bases identical to TRBD2. Germline V gene sequence: CDR1 SGHDT, CDR2 YYEEEE. Trimming cost V 4 bases and J 3 bases; bases outside gene matches: 4. The CDR3 sequence is 15 residues long.

The chain employs TRBV13 and TRBJ2-1; D is undetermined. The CDR3 contains 13 residues. Trimming removed 1 base at V and 4 bases at J, with 5 bases between. Germline V lookup: CDR1 PRHDT, CDR2 FYEKMQ (reference sequence). CDR3 DNA: TGTGCCAGCAGCTTAGATCGGTACAATGAGCAGTTCTTC. As protein: CASSLDRYNEQFF.

V and J are TRBV6-4 and TRBJ2-1; D is possibly TRBD1 (6 bases). The germline V gene encodes CDR1 MRHNA and CDR2 SNTAGT. Trimming took off 5 bases at V and 5 bases at J, with 10 bases between the two ends. The CDR3 runs to 13 residues. The CDR3 sequence: CASSTGNDNEQFF. The CDR3 DNA sequence: TGTGCCAGCAGTACAGGGAACGACAATGAGCAGTTCTTC.

The chain links TRBV30 to TRBJ2-7, with TRBD1 identical over 9 bases. V shed 3 bases and J 5 bases; nucleotides not matched to a gene: 8. The germline CDR1 and CDR2 sequences are GTSNPN and SVGIG (reference sequence). CDR3 length equals 14 residues. CDR3 sequence (DNA): TGTGCCTGGAGGGGCGGGACAGGGTACCACGAGCAGTACTTC. Translation gives CAWRGGTGYHEQYF.

V is TRBV5-1 and J is TRBJ2-3; D tentatively reads TRBD1 or TRBD2 (5 bases each). The CDR3 is made up of 13 amino acids. Germline CDR1 reads SGHRS; CDR2 reads YFSETQ. V was cut by 1 base and J by 6 bases, with 9 bases left in between. Here the CDR3 DNA reads TGCGCCAGCAGCTTGTTTGGGGGTGATACGCAGTATTTT. Its protein product is CASSLFGGDTQYF.